This T cell receptor beta chain was sequenced for a study of blood T cell repertoires in COVID-19. The wider study: Samples of COVID-19 (acute and convalescent) were obtained from the United States, Italy and Spain. T cells, B-cell-depleted T cells, or PBMCs provided the cDNA or gDNA that served as material.

This CDR3 contains 18 residues. With V trimmed by 0 bases and J by 9 bases, 11 bases remained unmatched. In germline, CDR1 is SGDLS, CDR2 YYNGEE. Patients in Seattle were enrolled during active infection, then followed longitudinally. Per the original data handling: From reference gene primer amplification, estimates of nucleated cell counts were derived. Data came from immunoSEQ multiplex PCR; TCRdb stores just in-frame clones and leaves some out. That table gives V, J and clone size, and the DNA gave D and trimming. The data hold 200,000 to 250,000 clones, with about 85% observed a single time. The clonotype was recovered from a woman aged 50 to 60 with COVID-19, enrolled during active disease. This rearrangement joins TRBV9 to TRBJ2-6; 11 bases are shared with TRBD1. The specimen was peripheral blood. The CDR3 spells CASSVEGQGVTGGNVLTF. CDR3 nucleotides: TGTGCCAGCAGCGTAGAGGGACAGGGGGTCACCGGAGGCAACGTCCTGACTTTC.